The following is a T cell receptor (beta chain) sequence with its context. Its target is not known. In the same sample, other DNA sequences code for this CDR3. Regarding treatment: 15 to 20 received Ad26.COV2.S at low or high dose, single or two shots; several received placebo; per-sample allocation not given. The study sampled participants on day 63 after the first vaccine or placebo injection. The sample is drawn from a study of Ad26.COV2.S vaccination and SARS-CoV-2 variants. General study results and limits: Among vaccine recipients, spike-specific TCR breadth exceeded that of placebo recipients.

The assay was immunoSEQ multiplex PCR, and TCRdb's table has in-frame clones only and misses some. In the table there are hundreds of thousands of clones, 89% of which are singletons. This CDR3 has 16 residues. Germline V CDR1 and CDR2: ENHRY, SYGVKD. V dropped 0 bases and J dropped 0 bases, with 9 bases sitting between them. V gene TRBV10-3 combines with J gene TRBJ2-1; D is uncertain. This clonotype was obtained from a person between 18 and 60 years old who received the Ad26.COV2.S COVID-19 vaccine or a placebo. This specimen consisted of peripheral blood, obtained in a trial of Ad26.COV2.S vaccine versus placebo. This chain's CDR3 is CAISESGASSYNEQFF. CDR3 coding DNA: TGTGCCATCAGTGAGTCTGGCGCGAGCTCCTACAATGAGCAGTTCTTC.